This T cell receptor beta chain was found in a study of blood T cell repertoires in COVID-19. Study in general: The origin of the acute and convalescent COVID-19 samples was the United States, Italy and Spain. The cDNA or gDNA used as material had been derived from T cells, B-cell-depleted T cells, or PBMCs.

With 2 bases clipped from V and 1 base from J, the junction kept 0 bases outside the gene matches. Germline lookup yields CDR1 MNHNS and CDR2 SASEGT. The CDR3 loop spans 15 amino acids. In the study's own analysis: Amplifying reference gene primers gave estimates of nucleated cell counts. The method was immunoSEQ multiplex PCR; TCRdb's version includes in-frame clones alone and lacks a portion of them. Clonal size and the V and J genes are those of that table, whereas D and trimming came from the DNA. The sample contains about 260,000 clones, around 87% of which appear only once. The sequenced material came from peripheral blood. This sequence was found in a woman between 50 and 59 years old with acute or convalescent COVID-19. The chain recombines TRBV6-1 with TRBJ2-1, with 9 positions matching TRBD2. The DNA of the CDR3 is TGTGCCAGCAGTGAACTAGCGGGATCCTACAATGAGCAGTTCTTC. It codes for CASSELAGSYNEQFF.